The 10 T cell receptor beta chains below all came from one sample that was sequenced in a study of CD8+ T cells in alopecia areata. Regarding treatment: oral pan-JAK inhibitor, 5-10 mg twice daily. cDNA prepared by RNA extraction and subsequent reverse transcription served as the template for sequencing. Repertoires were generated with immunoSEQ multiplex PCR, while TCRdb's copy carries only in-frame clones and drops some. The table lists roughly 190,000 clones, over 55% of them singletons. This specimen was CD4+ T cells sorted from blood, taken at week 24, from a patient treated with tofacitinib. The receptor set was obtained from a human donor with alopecia areata.

The gene calls are TRBV29-1 and TRBJ1-2; maybe TRBD1 (5 bases). V lost 6 bases to trimming and J lost 0 bases, with 8 bases between them. Germline V gene data show CDR1 as SQVTM and CDR2 as ANQGSEA. The CDR3 contains 12 residues. In nucleotides, the CDR3 is TGCAGCGTGGTACAGGCTAACTATGGCTACACCTTC. It codes for CSVVQANYGYTF.

This clone was recorded a few times. The gene calls are TRBV2 and TRBJ2-3; possibly TRBD2 for D (6 bases). The CDR3 runs to 15 residues. From germline, CDR1 is SNHLY and CDR2 FYNNEI. The germline V and J ends were trimmed by 7 bases and 4 bases, with 18 bases remaining between them. The CDR3 DNA is TGTGCCAGCAAACGGGACTCCGAACGCCCAGATACGCAGTATTTT. This sequence encodes CASKRDSERPDTQYF.

This chain joins TRBV5-1 and TRBJ2-3, with 13 bases fitting TRBD2. Germline CDR1 is SGHRS and CDR2 is YFSETQ. The CDR3 runs to 16 residues. V lost 4 bases, J lost 2 bases, and 4 bases stayed unmatched. In DNA, the CDR3 is TGCGCCAGCAGCAGGACTAGCGGGGGATACACAGATACGCAGTATTTT. It is translated as CASSRTSGGYTDTQYF.

This chain links TRBV5-1 with TRBJ2-5, with 8 positions matching TRBD2. V was pared by 0 bases and J by 7 bases, with 2 bases of the junction left unmatched. There are 13 residues in the CDR3. Germline lookup yields CDR1 SGHRS and CDR2 YFSETQ. The CDR3 protein is CASSLGREGTQYF. CDR3 bases: TGCGCCAGCAGCTTGGGTCGGGAGGGGACCCAGTACTTC.

This sequence joins TRBV5-1 and TRBJ2-5; weak D call: TRBD2 (6 bases). Trimming stripped 0 bases from V and 8 bases from J, with 17 bases between. The CDR3 has 15 residues. The germline V gene has CDR1 SGHRS and CDR2 YFSETQ. The CDR3, as DNA: TGCGCCAGCAGCTTGGGTTCTAGCGCCCAGGGAACCCAGTACTTC. This encodes CASSLGSSAQGTQYF.

The V gene is TRBV5-1, the J gene TRBJ2-1, with D unresolved. This CDR3 contains 15 residues. With 5 bases removed from V and 10 bases from J, the gap between germline ends came to 22 bases. Germline CDR1 SGHRS, CDR2 YFSETQ. CDR3 coding DNA: TGCGCCAGCAGGCCTGAGACTGCAAATTACCGGGAGCAGTTCTTC. Translated: CASRPETANYREQFF.

CDR3 protein: CASSKQGAQSGYTF. Written as DNA, the CDR3 is TGTGCCAGCAGCAAACAGGGGGCGCAGAGTGGCTACACCTTC. The chain combines TRBV5-6 with TRBJ1-2, with TRBD1 matching over 9 bases. The CDR3 is 14 amino acids. In germline, CDR1 is SGHDT, CDR2 YYEEEE. J gave up 7 bases and V 4 bases, and 8 bases lay outside the gene matches. Filled out from reference TRBV5-6 and TRBJ1-2, the complete variable domain reads DAGVTQSPTHLIKTRGQQVTLRCSPKSGHDTVSWYQQALGQGPQFIFQYYEEEERQRGNFPDRFSGHQFPNYSSELNVNALLLGDSALYLCASSKQGAQSGYTFGSGTRLTVV.

The CDR3 is CASSRDSNYEQYF. CDR3 sequence (DNA): TGTGCCAGCTCTAGGGACAGCAACTACGAGCAGTACTTC. V and J are TRBV6-5 and TRBJ2-7; TRBD1 matches 7 bases. CDR1 MNHEY and CDR2 SVGAGI come from the germline V gene. The V and J ends lost 8 bases and 3 bases, in that order; junction bases with no gene match: 7. The CDR3 covers 13 residues.

The chain joins TRBV29-1 to TRBJ1-2; D is possibly TRBD1 (5 bases). The ends were cut back, 6 bases at V and 7 bases at J, with 12 bases in the middle. Germline loops: CDR1 SQVTM, CDR2 ANQGSEA. The CDR3 spans 11 residues. CDR3 amino acids: CSVDGTSGYTF. The CDR3 region has the DNA TGCAGCGTGGACGGGACTTCTGGCTACACCTTC.

The chain has TRBV6-6 and TRBJ2-5, with unresolved D. V gave up 6 bases and J gave up 4 bases, with 12 bases separating them. The CDR3 is made up of 13 amino acids. CDR1 and CDR2 (germline): MNHNY, SVGAGI (reference sequence). The CDR3 sequence is CASSPWDGETQYF. CDR3 bases: TGTGCCAGCAGCCCTTGGGATGGAGAGACCCAGTACTTC.